Presented here are 5 T cell receptor beta chains from one specimen sequenced in a study of cytomegalovirus exposure and HLA in healthy donors. PCR employed 60 Vbeta and 13 Jbeta primers. Some clones are missing from TCRdb's copy, which holds only in-frame ones; the method was immunoSEQ multiplex PCR. The table records fewer than 120,000 clones, 65% to 85% of them present only once. The specimen was PBMCs. The receptors originated from a man younger than 40 in good health and CMV-seropositive.

V usage is TRBV27 and J usage is TRBJ1-2; weak D call: TRBD1 (6 bases). The V gene lost 6 bases and the J gene lost 2 bases, with 16 bases spanning the gap. The CDR3 has 15 amino acids. The germline gives CDR1 MNHEY, CDR2 SMNVEV (reference sequence). CDR3 nucleotide sequence: TGTGCCAGCAGATTGAGGGGGGGATTAAACTATGGCTACACCTTC. Residues: CASRLRGGLNYGYTF.

The V gene is TRBV6-6, the J gene TRBJ1-1; D is unresolved. CDR3 size: 14 residues. Trimming took off 0 bases at V and 8 bases at J, with 13 bases between the two ends. CDR1 is MNHNY, CDR2 SVGAGI, per germline (reference sequence). The CDR3 DNA is TGTGCCAGCAGTTACTCCATGTCCCGACTAGAAGCTTTCTTT. Protein product: CASSYSMSRLEAFF.

In nucleotides, the CDR3 is TGTGCCAGCACCCCAGCGGGAGGGGAAAAGTATGGCTACACCTTC. Protein product: CASTPAGGEKYGYTF. The V call is TRBV7-9, the J call TRBJ1-2; D possibly corresponds to TRBD1 (5 bases). Trimming took off 7 bases at V and 5 bases at J, with 20 bases between the two ends. Germline V gene sequence: CDR1 SEHNR, CDR2 FQNEAQ (reference sequence). The CDR3 totals 15 residues.

The chain has TRBV10-3 and TRBJ2-3; the match to TRBD2 covers 12 bases. Per the germline V gene, CDR1 is ENHRY and CDR2 is SYGVKD. The length of the CDR3 is 18 residues. J gave up 2 bases and V 11 bases, and 17 bases lay outside the gene matches. Here the CDR3 reads CAAEGTSGQHFATDTQYF. The CDR3 DNA is TGTGCCGCAGAGGGGACTAGCGGGCAACACTTTGCCACAGATACGCAGTATTTT.

This chain joins TRBV5-4 and TRBJ2-5; 12 bases line up with TRBD2. In germline, CDR1 is SGHNT, CDR2 YYREEE (reference sequence). V gave up 0 bases and J gave up 11 bases; unmatched junction bases: 5. The CDR3 runs 14 residues. The CDR3 DNA is TGTGCCAGCAGCTTGGAACTAGCGGGGGGCCGGCAGTACTTC. As protein: CASSLELAGGRQYF. Full variable domain (rest looked up from reference TRBV5-4 and TRBJ2-5): ETGVTQSPTHLIKTRGQQVTLRCSSQSGHNTVSWYQQALGQGPQFIFQYYREEENGRGNFPPRFSGLQFPNYSSELNVNALELDDSALYLCASSLELAGGRQYFGPGTRLLVL.